This T cell receptor (beta chain) was found in a study of blood T cell repertoires in COVID-19. About the study: Both acute and convalescent COVID-19 samples were obtained from the United States, Italy and Spain. T cells, B-cell-depleted T cells, or PBMCs supplied cDNA or gDNA.

This clone was found once. V gave up 0 bases and J gave up 7 bases; unmatched junction bases: 8. The length of the CDR3 is 17 residues. CDR1 is SGHRS, CDR2 YFSETQ, per germline. The data were produced by immunoSEQ multiplex PCR, yet TCRdb's version contains in-frame clones alone and is incomplete. The repertoire consists of tens of thousands of clones, with more than 90% occurring once and the leading ten covering 35% to 50%. This sequence joins TRBV5-1 and TRBJ2-1; TRBD1 matches 12 bases. The receptor was derived from a man aged 55 to 70 with active or convalescent COVID-19. Sequenced sample: peripheral blood. The CDR3, as DNA: TGCGCCAGCAGCTTGGTTTTATGGGACAGGGGGCGAAATGAGCAGTTCTTC. This encodes CASSLVLWDRGRNEQFF.